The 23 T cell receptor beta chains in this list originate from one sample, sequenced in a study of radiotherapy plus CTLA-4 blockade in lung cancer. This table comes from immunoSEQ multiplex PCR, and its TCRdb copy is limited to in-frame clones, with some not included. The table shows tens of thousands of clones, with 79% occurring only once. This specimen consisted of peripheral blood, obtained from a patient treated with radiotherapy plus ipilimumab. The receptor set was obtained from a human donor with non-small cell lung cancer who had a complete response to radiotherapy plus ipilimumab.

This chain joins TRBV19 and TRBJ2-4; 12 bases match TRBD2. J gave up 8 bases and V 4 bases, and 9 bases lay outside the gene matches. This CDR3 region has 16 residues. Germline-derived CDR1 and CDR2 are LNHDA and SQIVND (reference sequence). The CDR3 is CASSKPMTSGSDIQYF. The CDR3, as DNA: TGTGCCAGTAGTAAACCTATGACTAGCGGGAGTGACATTCAGTACTTC.

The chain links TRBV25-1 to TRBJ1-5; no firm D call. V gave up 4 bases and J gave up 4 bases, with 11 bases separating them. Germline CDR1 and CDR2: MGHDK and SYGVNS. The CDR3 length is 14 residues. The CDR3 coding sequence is TGTGCCAGCAGTGTGGCAGGTAGGAATCAGCCCCAGCATTTT. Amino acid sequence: CASSVAGRNQPQHF.

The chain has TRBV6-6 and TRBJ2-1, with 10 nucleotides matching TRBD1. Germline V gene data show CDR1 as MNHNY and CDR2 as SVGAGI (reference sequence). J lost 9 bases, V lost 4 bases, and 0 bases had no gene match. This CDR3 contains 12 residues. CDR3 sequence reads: CASSWTGGEQFF. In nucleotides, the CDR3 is TGTGCCAGCAGTTGGACAGGGGGTGAGCAGTTCTTC.

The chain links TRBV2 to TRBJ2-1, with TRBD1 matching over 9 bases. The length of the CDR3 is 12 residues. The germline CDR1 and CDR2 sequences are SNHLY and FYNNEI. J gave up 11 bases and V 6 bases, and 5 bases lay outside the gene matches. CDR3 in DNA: TGTGCCAGCAGCTCACAGGGGGCCCAGCAGTTCTTC. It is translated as CASSSQGAQQFF.

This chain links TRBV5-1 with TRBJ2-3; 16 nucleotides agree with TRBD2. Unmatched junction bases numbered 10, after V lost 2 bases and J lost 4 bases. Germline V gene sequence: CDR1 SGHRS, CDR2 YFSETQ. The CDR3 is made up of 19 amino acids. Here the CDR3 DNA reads TGCGCCAGCAGCTTCGCAATCGGGACTAGCGGGGGGGCCGCAGATACGCAGTATTTT. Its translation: CASSFAIGTSGGAADTQYF.

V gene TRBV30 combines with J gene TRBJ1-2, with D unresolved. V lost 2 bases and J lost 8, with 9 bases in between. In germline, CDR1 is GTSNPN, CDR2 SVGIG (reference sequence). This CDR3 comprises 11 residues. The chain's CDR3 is CAWSSGWGYTF. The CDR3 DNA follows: TGTGCCTGGAGTTCGGGGTGGGGCTACACCTTC.

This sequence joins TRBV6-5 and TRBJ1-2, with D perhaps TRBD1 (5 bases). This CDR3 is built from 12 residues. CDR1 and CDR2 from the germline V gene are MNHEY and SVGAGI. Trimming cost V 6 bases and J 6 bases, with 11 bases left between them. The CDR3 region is CASSPGGNGYTF. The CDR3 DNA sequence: TGTGCCAGCAGCCCTGGGGGGAATGGCTACACCTTC.

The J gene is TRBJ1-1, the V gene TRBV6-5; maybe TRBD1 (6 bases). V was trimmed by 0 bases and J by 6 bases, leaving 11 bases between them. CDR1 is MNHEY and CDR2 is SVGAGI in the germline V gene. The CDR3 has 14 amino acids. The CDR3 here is CASSYSQGWAEAFF. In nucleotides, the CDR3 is TGTGCCAGCAGTTACTCGCAGGGGTGGGCTGAAGCTTTCTTT.

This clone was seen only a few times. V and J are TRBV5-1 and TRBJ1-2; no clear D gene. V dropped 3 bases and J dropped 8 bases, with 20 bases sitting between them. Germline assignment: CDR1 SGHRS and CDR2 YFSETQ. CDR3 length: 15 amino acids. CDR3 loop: CASSSQTVRRGGYTF. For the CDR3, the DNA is TGCGCCAGCAGCTCACAGACGGTCCGGCGAGGGGGCTACACCTTC.

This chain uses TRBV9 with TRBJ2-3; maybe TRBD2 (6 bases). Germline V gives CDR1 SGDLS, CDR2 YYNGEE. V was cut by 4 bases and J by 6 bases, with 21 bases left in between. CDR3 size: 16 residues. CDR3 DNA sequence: TGTGCCAGCAGCTTCCCGACCGGAGCGGGCGGGGATACGCAGTATTTT. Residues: CASSFPTGAGGDTQYF.

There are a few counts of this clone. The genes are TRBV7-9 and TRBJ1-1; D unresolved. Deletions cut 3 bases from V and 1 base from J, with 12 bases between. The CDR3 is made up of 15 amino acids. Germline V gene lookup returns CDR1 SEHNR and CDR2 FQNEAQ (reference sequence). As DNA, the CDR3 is TGTGCCAGCAGCTTTAGAGAAATCAAGAACACTGAAGCTTTCTTT. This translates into CASSFREIKNTEAFF.

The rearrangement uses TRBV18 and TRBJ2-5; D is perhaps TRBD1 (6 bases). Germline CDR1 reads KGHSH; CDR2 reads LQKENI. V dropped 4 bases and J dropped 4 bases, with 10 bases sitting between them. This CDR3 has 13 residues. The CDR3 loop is CASSRGHGETQYF. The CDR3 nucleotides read TGTGCCAGCTCACGGGGGCACGGAGAGACCCAGTACTTC.

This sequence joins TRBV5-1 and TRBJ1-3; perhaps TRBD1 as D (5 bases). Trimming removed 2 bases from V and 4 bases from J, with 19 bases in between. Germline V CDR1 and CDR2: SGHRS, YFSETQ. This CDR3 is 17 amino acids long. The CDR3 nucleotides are TGCGCCAGCAGCTTTCAGGGCGCCATGACCCGAGGAAACACCATATATTTT. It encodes CASSFQGAMTRGNTIYF. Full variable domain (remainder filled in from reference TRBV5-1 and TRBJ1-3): KAGVTQTPRYLIKTRGQQVTLSCSPISGHRSVSWYQQTPGQGLQFLFEYFSETQRNKGNFPGRFSGRQFSNSRSEMNVSTLELGDSALYLCASSFQGAMTRGNTIYFGEGSWLTVV.

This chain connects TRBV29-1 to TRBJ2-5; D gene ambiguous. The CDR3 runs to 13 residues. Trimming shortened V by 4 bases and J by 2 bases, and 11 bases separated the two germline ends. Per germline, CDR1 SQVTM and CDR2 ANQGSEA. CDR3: CSVVRQTQETQYF. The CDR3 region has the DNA TGCAGCGTTGTGCGGCAGACACAAGAGACCCAGTACTTC.

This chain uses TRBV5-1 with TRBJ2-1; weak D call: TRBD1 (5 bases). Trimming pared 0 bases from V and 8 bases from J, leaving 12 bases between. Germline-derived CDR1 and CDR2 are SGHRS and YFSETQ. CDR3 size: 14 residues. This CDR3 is CASSLARVGDEQFF. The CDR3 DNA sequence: TGCGCCAGCAGCTTGGCCAGGGTTGGGGATGAGCAGTTCTTC.

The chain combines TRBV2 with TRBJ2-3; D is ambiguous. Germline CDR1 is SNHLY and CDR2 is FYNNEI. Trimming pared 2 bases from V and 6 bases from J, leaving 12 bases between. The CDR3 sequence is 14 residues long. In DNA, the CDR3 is TGTGCCAGCAGTGAACCCTACCTAGGGGATACGCAGTATTTT. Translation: CASSEPYLGDTQYF.

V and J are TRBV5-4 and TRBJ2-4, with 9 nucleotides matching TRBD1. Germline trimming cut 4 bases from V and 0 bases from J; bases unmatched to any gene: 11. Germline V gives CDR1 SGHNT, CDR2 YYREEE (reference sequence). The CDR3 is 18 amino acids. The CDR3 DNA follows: TGTGCCAGCAGCCGAGGACAGGGGTCTCCTCTAGCCAAAAACATTCAGTACTTC. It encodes CASSRGQGSPLAKNIQYF.

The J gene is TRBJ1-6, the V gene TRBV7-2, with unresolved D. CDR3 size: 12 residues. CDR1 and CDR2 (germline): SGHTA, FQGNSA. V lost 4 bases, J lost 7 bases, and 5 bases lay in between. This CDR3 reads CASSSPNSPLHF. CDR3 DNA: TGTGCCAGCAGCTCTCCAAATTCACCCCTCCACTTT.

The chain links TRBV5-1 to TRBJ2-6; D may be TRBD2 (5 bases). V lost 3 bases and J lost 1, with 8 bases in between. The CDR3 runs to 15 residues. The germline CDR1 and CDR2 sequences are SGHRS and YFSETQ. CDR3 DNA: TGCGCCAGCAGCTCCGGGGTGTCTGGGGCCAACGTCCTGACTTTC. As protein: CASSSGVSGANVLTF.

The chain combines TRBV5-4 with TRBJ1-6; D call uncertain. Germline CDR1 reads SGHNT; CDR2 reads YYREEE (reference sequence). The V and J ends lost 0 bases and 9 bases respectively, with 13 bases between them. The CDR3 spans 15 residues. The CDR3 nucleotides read TGTGCCAGCAGCTTGGGACGGGAGGCCTTTTCACCCCTCCACTTT. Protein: CASSLGREAFSPLHF.

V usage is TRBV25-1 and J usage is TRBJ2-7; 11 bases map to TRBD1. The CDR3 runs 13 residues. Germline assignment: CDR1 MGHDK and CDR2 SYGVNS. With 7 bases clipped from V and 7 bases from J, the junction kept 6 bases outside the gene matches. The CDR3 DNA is TGTGCCAGCACTAGCCGGGACAGGGGGGAGCAGTACTTC. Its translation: CASTSRDRGEQYF.

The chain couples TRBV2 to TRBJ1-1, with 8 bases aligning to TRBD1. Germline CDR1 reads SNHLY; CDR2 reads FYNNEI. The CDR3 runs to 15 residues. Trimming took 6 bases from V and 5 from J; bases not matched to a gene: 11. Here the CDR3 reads CASRGVGQGRTEAFF. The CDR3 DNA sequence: TGTGCCAGCAGGGGGGTAGGACAGGGACGGACTGAAGCTTTCTTT.

CDR3 DNA sequence: TGTGCAAGTCGCCAGGCATGGACGGAGGACACTGAAGCTTTCTTT. Translating it yields CASRQAWTEDTEAFF. V usage is TRBV12-2 and J usage is TRBJ1-1. TRBV12-2 has pseudogene status. The CDR3 consists of 15 residues.